This T cell receptor (beta chain) was sequenced during a study of T cells in Graves' hyperthyroidism and ophthalmopathy. TCR beta CDR3 sequences were amplified from RNA transcripts. First-round RT-PCR targeting the TCR CDR3 was performed with the HTBI primer set. TCRdb fed the multiplex PCR reads into MiXCR, producing one record per CDR3 protein. The sample has 600,000 to 800,000 distinct CDR3 sequences; 35% are singletons. Germline V lookup: CDR1 ENHRY, CDR2 SYGVKD. The CDR3 length equals 11 residues, ends included. In regard to this clonotype: Its antigen is not identified. In this CDR3 the conserved last residue, phenylalanine or tryptophan, is missing, so a read error is likely. The DNA is omitted, as the CDR3 cannot be located on it reliably, and the CDR3 follows TCRdb's listing.

Recently diagnosed hyperthyroidism of less than 2 months' duration affected patients aged 18 to 65. Study-level results: Expanded thyroid clonotypes (above 0.001) were mostly also found in blood. With a median lead of about six months before onset, the model predicted ophthalmopathy.

The clonotype was recovered from a woman aged 35 to 49 with Graves' hyperthyroidism. This sequence joins TRBV10-3 and TRBJ2-6; the D call TRBD1 from the table was never checked on the DNA. Sequenced material: blood. CDR3 sequence: CAIRGAGDSLA.